This TCR beta chain was sequenced for a study of T-cell memory formation after mild COVID-19. The study, taken as a whole, reports: Confirmation was lacking for SARS-CoV-2 specificity of second-wave clones that peaked on day 37. CD4+ contracting clones were found mainly in CM and EM, and CD8+ ones in EMRA. Detection of some responders pre-infection suggested pre-existing cross-reactive memory T cells participated.

MiXCR, run by TCRdb on the 5' RACE reads, gives a single entry per CDR3 protein. Found here are roughly 320,000 distinct CDR3 sequences, over 25% of them singletons; the top ten hold about 13%. With respect to this clonotype: Its antigen remains unknown.

Germline lookup yields CDR1 SGHRS and CDR2 YFSETQ. V shed 4 bases and J 5 bases; nucleotides not matched to a gene: 11. This CDR3 comprises 16 residues. The V and J genes are TRBV5-1 and TRBJ2-3; 9 bases match TRBD1. Sequences were obtained from PBMCs or a T cell subset sorted from them (not recorded which). This clonotype was obtained from an adult woman who had mild COVID-19 (a few samples of this study predate the infection). Cell type and time point are not known. This chain's CDR3 is CASSPDGTGRKDTQYF. DNA of the CDR3: TGCGCCAGCAGCCCGGACGGGACAGGGCGAAAAGATACGCAGTATTTT. Full variable domain (outside the CDR3, taken from reference TRBV5-1 and TRBJ2-3): KAGVTQTPRYLIKTRGQQVTLSCSPISGHRSVSWYQQTPGQGLQFLFEYFSETQRNKGNFPGRFSGRQFSNSRSEMNVSTLELGDSALYLCASSPDGTGRKDTQYFGPGTRLTVL.